Below are 24 T cell receptor beta chains sequenced from a single sample in a study of T cell clonality in common variable immunodeficiency. The study, taken as a whole, reports: Common variable immunodeficiency TCR beta sequences reportedly had fewer deletions and N-nucleotide insertions.

The antigens of these receptors remain unknown. Data came from immunoSEQ multiplex PCR; TCRdb stores just in-frame clones and leaves some out. Recorded here are fewer than 40,000 clones, with no singletons, and the ten leading clones hold roughly 5.6%. The source material was peripheral blood mononuclear cells. These TCRs come from a human donor with common variable immunodeficiency.

In its sample, this clone was seen a few times. Read sequence stops 3 residues before the CDR3 end, and the germline J gene provides the missing end. The V gene is TRBV30, the J gene TRBJ1-1; maybe TRBD1 (5 bases). Germline assignment: CDR1 GTSNPN and CDR2 SVGIG (reference sequence). The germline V and J ends were trimmed by 5 bases and 0 bases, with 16 bases remaining between them. CDR3 length: 15 residues. The part of the CDR3 DNA that was read is TGTGCCTGGGGAAACCCGACAGTGATGAACACTGAA. Its translation: CAWGNPTVMNTE. The CDR3 as a whole reads CAWGNPTVMNTEAFF.

Of note for this clone: Coverage ceases 3 residues before the CDR3 finishes, and the germline J gene fills in the end. V gene TRBV20-1 combines with J gene TRBJ2-7, with D perhaps matching TRBD1 (6 bases). Trimming stripped 0 bases from V and 6 bases from J, with 12 bases between. Germline CDR1 and CDR2: DFQATT and SNEGSKA (reference sequence). The CDR3 consists of 13 residues. The CDR3 spells CSARDTGMGEQYF. The covered CDR3 bases are TGCAGTGCTAGAGACACAGGGATGGGCGAG.

With respect to this clone: From the germline J gene comes the end of the CDR3, since the read stops 3 residues before it. The chain is built from TRBV11-3 and TRBJ2-5; 7 nucleotides agree with TRBD2. V lost 4 bases and J lost 1; bases outside the gene matches: 3. This CDR3 spans 14 amino acids. CDR1 SGHNT and CDR2 YENEEA come from the germline V gene. The part of the CDR3 DNA that was read is TGTGCCAGCAGCTCATGGGGGGGCCAAGAGACC. It is translated as CASSSWGGQET. The full CDR3 protein is CASSSWGGQETQYF.

This clone was found many times. The CDR3 end lies 3 residues beyond the end of the read and is filled in from the germline J gene. This chain connects TRBV5-6 to TRBJ1-1; D is unclear. The V end was cut by 3 bases, the J end by 3 bases, with 12 bases between. The CDR3 loop spans 14 amino acids. Germline V gene data show CDR1 as SGHDT and CDR2 as YYEEEE. The CDR3 reads CASSWRAGDTEAFF. CDR3 DNA (partial): TGTGCCAGCAGCTGGAGGGCCGGCGACACTGAA.

Note on this clone: The missing CDR3 end, 3 residues past where the read stops, is filled in from the germline J gene. This chain links TRBV7-3 with TRBJ1-1, with a weak D call TRBD1 (6 bases). Germline V gene lookup returns CDR1 SGHTA and CDR2 FQGTGA. CDR3 size: 12 residues. Trimming removed 5 bases from V and 7 bases from J, with 11 bases in between. Incomplete CDR3 DNA: TGTGCCAGCAGCGAACAGGGAGGTGAA. Its protein is CASSEQGGE. The entire CDR3 protein is CASSEQGGEAFF.

This clone was found many times. Coverage ceases 3 residues before the CDR3 finishes, and the germline J gene fills in the end. This sequence joins TRBV20-1 and TRBJ2-7; D is perhaps TRBD1 (5 bases). The CDR3 runs 13 residues. Germline V gene data show CDR1 as DFQATT and CDR2 as SNEGSKA (reference sequence). The V end lost 4 bases, the J end lost 2 bases, and 12 bases lay between the germline ends. CDR3 in amino acids: CSAKDDSAYEQYF. CDR3 bases read: TGCAGTGCTAAGGATGACAGCGCCTACGAG.

Details on this clone: The read is 3 residues too short to cover the CDR3 end, so that end is filled in from the germline J gene. The J gene is TRBJ2-3, the V gene TRBV7-3; D is uncertain. The V gene's germline CDR1 is SGHTA and CDR2 FQGTGA. V was shortened by 5 bases and J by 1 base, with 10 bases between the two germline ends. The CDR3 spans 14 residues. This chain's CDR3 is CASSPYTRTDTQYF. The CDR3 DNA, read in part, is TGTGCCAGCAGCCCATACACCCGCACAGATACG.

There are a few counts of this clone. CDR3: CAWSDNRPGYSGNTIYF. Partial CDR3 DNA: TGTGCCTGGAGCGATAATCGGCCAGGTTACTCTGGAAACACC. The chain has TRBV30 and TRBJ1-3; D is undetermined. Read data end 3 residues before the CDR3 end; the end is taken from the germline J gene. CDR3 length equals 17 residues. Germline loops: CDR1 GTSNPN, CDR2 SVGIG (reference sequence). V lost 3 bases and J 0 bases, leaving 18 bases between the germline ends.

This clone was counted many times. The CDR3 end falls 3 residues outside the read, so it is completed with the germline J gene. J is TRBJ2-7 and V is TRBV7-2; maybe TRBD2 (6 bases). CDR3 length: 15 amino acids. Germline CDR1 SGHTA, CDR2 FQGNSA. The V end was cut by 0 bases, the J end by 1 base, with 10 bases between. CDR3: CASSLALGTSYEQYF. The covered CDR3 bases are TGTGCCAGCAGCTTAGCCCTCGGGACTTCCTACGAG.

This clone was seen repeatedly, ten times or more. The CDR3 DNA, read in part, is TGTGCCAGCAGTGCGGGTTTAATTCAGCCC. Translation gives CASSAGLIQP. The CDR3 reads in full as CASSAGLIQPQHF. This rearrangement joins TRBV2 to TRBJ1-5; D is unresolved. The CDR3 end falls 3 residues outside the read, so it is completed with the germline J gene. CDR1 is SNHLY, CDR2 FYNNEI, per germline. The CDR3 spans 13 residues. Trimming cost V 4 bases and J 6 bases, with 10 bases left between them.

This clone has a count of ten or more. Coverage ceases 3 residues before the CDR3 finishes, and the germline J gene fills in the end. The chain employs TRBV5-4 and TRBJ2-3; D gene unclear. Germline V gene data show CDR1 as SGHNT and CDR2 as YYREEE (reference sequence). V was trimmed by 0 bases and J by 0 bases, leaving 11 bases between them. This CDR3 comprises 16 residues. The CDR3 bases that were read are TGTGCCAGCAGCTTGGCTATGCGGCGAAGCACAGATACG. Its protein product is CASSLAMRRSTDT. The entire CDR3 sequence reads CASSLAMRRSTDTQYF.

This clone was picked up a small number of times. The read finishes 3 residues shy of the CDR3 end, and the germline J gene is used to complete it. The chain has TRBV19 and TRBJ2-7, with no clear D. The CDR3 extends over 14 amino acids. Germline CDR1 and CDR2: LNHDA and SQIVND (reference sequence). V dropped 6 bases and J dropped 0 bases, with 12 bases sitting between them. The part of the CDR3 DNA that was read is TGTGCCAGTAGCCCCCAGGCACGCTCCTACGAG. Its translation is CASSPQARSYE. From start to end, the CDR3 is CASSPQARSYEQYF.

Comments on this clone: The CDR3 extends 3 residues past the end of the read, so its final part is completed from the germline J gene. This chain links TRBV18 with TRBJ1-5; TRBD1 matches at 9 bases. V trimming: 1 base; J trimming: 4 bases; junction bases outside the gene matches: 8. CDR1 is KGHSH, CDR2 LQKENI, per germline. The CDR3 contains 17 residues. The CDR3 bases that were read are TGTGCCAGCTCACCACTTTCGGGACAGGGAGGGAATCAGCCC. This translates into CASSPLSGQGGNQP. The CDR3 as a whole reads CASSPLSGQGGNQPQHF.

The sample holds many counts of this clone. The read terminates 3 residues ahead of where the CDR3 ends, so the germline J gene completes it. The genes are TRBV4-1 and TRBJ2-3; TRBD2 agrees at 8 bases. There are 17 residues in the CDR3. The V and J ends lost 0 bases and 6 bases, in that order; junction bases with no gene match: 11. CDR1 and CDR2 (germline): MGHRA, YSYEKL. Partial CDR3 DNA: TGCGCCAGCAGCCAAGAACCCCCGGGGGGGCCAGAGGATACG. It translates to CASSQEPPGGPEDT. The full CDR3 is CASSQEPPGGPEDTQYF.

This clone was counted a few times. Incomplete CDR3 DNA: TGTGCCAGTACCCGGACAGGGGGGTATGGC. It codes for CASTRTGGYG. Given in full, the CDR3 is CASTRTGGYGYTF. The chain combines TRBV19 with TRBJ1-2; TRBD1 aligns across 10 bases. The CDR3 end is not reached by the read, which stops 3 residues before it; the germline J gene fills it in. Per the germline V gene, CDR1 is LNHDA and CDR2 is SQIVND (reference sequence). CDR3 length: 13 amino acids. V lost 7 bases and J lost 5; bases outside the gene matches: 4.

At least ten counts were recorded for this clone. The read ends 3 residues before the CDR3 terminus; that terminus is restored from the germline J gene. The V call is TRBV7-3, the J call TRBJ2-7; D may be TRBD1 (5 bases). Per germline, CDR1 SGHTA and CDR2 FQGTGA. Trimming pared 5 bases from V and 1 base from J, leaving 9 bases between. This CDR3 spans 13 amino acids. The CDR3 bases that were read are TGTGCCAGCAGCCCAGGGTTATCCTACGAG. It specifies CASSPGLSYE. The complete CDR3 reads CASSPGLSYEQYF.

This clone was observed many times. The CDR3 extends 3 residues past the end of the read, so its final part is completed from the germline J gene. This sequence joins TRBV7-6 and TRBJ2-7; the D is unclear. The CDR3 length is 14 residues. V shed 0 bases and J shed 1 base, with 7 bases lying between them. Germline lookup yields CDR1 SGHVS and CDR2 FNYEAQ. The part of the CDR3 DNA that was read is TGTGCCAGCAGCTTAGCACAGAGTTCCTACGAG. Translated, it gives CASSLAQSSYE. The complete CDR3 sequence is CASSLAQSSYEQYF.

This clone occurred many times. Read data end 3 residues before the CDR3 end; the end is taken from the germline J gene. V gene TRBV7-3 combines with J gene TRBJ1-2; 8 positions agree with TRBD1. Looked up from germline, CDR1 is SGHTA and CDR2 is FQGTGA. This CDR3 contains 15 residues. The V and J ends lost 2 bases and 7 bases, in that order; junction bases with no gene match: 9. CDR3 amino acids: CASSLLSTGDGGYTF. The covered CDR3 bases are TGTGCCAGCAGCTTACTCTCGACAGGGGATGGTGGC.

This clone was detected a few times. The sequenced CDR3 bases are TGCAGTGCTAGAGTAGGGCAGGGTAGAGAGACC. Protein product: CSARVGQGRET. The full CDR3 protein reads CSARVGQGRETQYF. The chain has TRBV20-1 and TRBJ2-5; D possibly corresponds to TRBD1 (5 bases). Sequencing ends 3 residues short of the CDR3 end; the germline J gene provides the rest. Germline V lookup: CDR1 DFQATT, CDR2 SNEGSKA (reference sequence). The CDR3 consists of 14 residues. Trimming left V 1 base short and J 4 bases short, with 13 bases between.

Comments on this clone: With the read ending 3 residues before the CDR3 end, the germline J gene is used to fill in that end. This chain uses TRBV7-9 with TRBJ1-6; D is ambiguous. This CDR3 is built from 14 residues. The germline V gene encodes CDR1 SEHNR and CDR2 FQNEAQ (reference sequence). Here the CDR3 reads CASSFTQTADPLHF. The CDR3 bases that were read are TGTGCCAGCAGCTTCACTCAGACGGCGGATCCC.

On this clone: The read gets to within 3 residues of the CDR3 end, and the germline J gene fills in the rest. The chain has TRBV6-2 or TRBV6-3 and TRBJ1-1; D is ambiguous. Germline CDR1 and CDR2: MNHEY and SVGEGT. V gave up 6 bases and J gave up 3 bases, with 11 bases separating them. The length of the CDR3 is 13 residues. The CDR3 bases that were read are TGTGCCAGCAGACCTCAGAGAGACACTGAA. Translating it yields CASRPQRDTE. The whole CDR3 region reads CASRPQRDTEAFF.

This clone was seen repeatedly, ten times or more. Read data end 3 residues before the CDR3 end; the end is taken from the germline J gene. The gene calls are TRBV7-6 and TRBJ2-3; tentative D call: TRBD1 (6 bases). Germline V CDR1 and CDR2: SGHVS, FNYEAQ. The V end lost 2 bases, the J end lost 2 bases, and 8 bases lay between the germline ends. The CDR3 runs to 14 residues. The CDR3 here is CASSLTGPTDTQYF. The part of the CDR3 DNA that was read is TGTGCCAGCAGCTTAACAGGGCCCACAGATACG.

In the case of this clone: The sequence runs out 3 residues before the end of the CDR3; the remainder is reconstructed from the germline J gene. The chain carries TRBV2 and TRBJ2-2; D perhaps matches TRBD1 (5 bases). Germline lookup yields CDR1 SNHLY and CDR2 FYNNEI. Trimming shortened V by 10 bases and J by 7 bases, and 16 bases separated the two germline ends. CDR3 length equals 13 residues. Here the CDR3 reads CATSGLFGGELFF. CDR3 bases read: TGTGCCACTTCAGGGTTATTCGGCGGGGAG.

This clone was picked up a small number of times. The sequenced fragment ends 3 residues before the CDR3 boundary, so the rest is inferred from the germline J gene. V usage is TRBV30 and J usage is TRBJ1-2; D gene ambiguous. Deletions cut 1 base from V and 2 bases from J, with 8 bases between. The CDR3 sequence is 13 residues long. CDR1 GTSNPN and CDR2 SVGIG come from the germline V gene (reference sequence). The CDR3 sequence: CAWSETPNYGYTF. The DNA read from the CDR3 is TGTGCCTGGAGTGAAACACCCAACTATGGC.